This T cell receptor beta chain was observed in a study of Ad26.COV2.S vaccination and SARS-CoV-2 variants. The table came from immunoSEQ multiplex PCR; TCRdb's copy has only in-frame clones and leaves some out. The sample holds 300,000 to 350,000 clones, approximately 86% seen once. The ends were cut back, 1 base at V and 5 bases at J, with 11 bases in the middle. This CDR3 region has 14 residues. The germline V gene has CDR1 LGHDT and CDR2 YNNKEL (reference sequence). Stated treatment: around 19 received Ad26.COV2.S at low or high dose, single or two shots; about 5 received placebo; per-sample allocation not given. Sampling was performed 63 days after the first vaccine or placebo injection.

The TCR was taken from a person between 18 and 59 years old who received the Ad26.COV2.S COVID-19 vaccine or a placebo. The sequences come from peripheral blood, collected in a trial of Ad26.COV2.S vaccine versus placebo. The chain uses TRBV3-1 (or the pseudogene TRBV3-2) and TRBJ1-2, with D perhaps TRBD1 (5 bases). CDR3 coding DNA: TGTGCCAGCAGCCAAGGAGGGGTTCAATATGGCTACACCTTC. Its protein is CASSQGGVQYGYTF.